The rows below give T cell receptor beta chains drawn from one sample of a study of T-cell reconstitution after alpha-beta-depleted transplantation in children. Each CDR3 protein gets one entry after TCRdb re-called the PCR reads with MiXCR. The sample holds about 370,000 distinct CDR3 sequences, around 21% seen once. Specimen: PBMCs from the stem cell graft donor, collected from the stem cell graft. The origin of the receptors is a human donor who donated a stem cell graft to a child with acute myeloid leukemia. CDR3s include the opening cysteine and the closing phenylalanine or tryptophan. The order of the fields is J gene, V gene, CDR3 protein.

>TRBJ2-1|TRBV29-1
CSAGPSSRGAANEQFF
>TRBJ2-5|TRBV12-3/TRBV12-4
CASSLTSETQYF
>TRBJ2-7|TRBV15
CATSRDEGTIYTGEQYF
>TRBJ1-1|TRBV15
CATSRVRTGGEAFF
>TRBJ1-2|TRBV15
CATSSEGPANYGYTF
>TRBJ1-4|TRBV6-5
CASSYSISGQRSEKLFF
>TRBJ2-3|TRBV5-5
CASSFEGGATDTQYF
>TRBJ1-1|TRBV12-3/TRBV12-4
CASSFLQGNTEAFF
>TRBJ2-5|TRBV5-1
CASSGVRKETQYF
>TRBJ2-6|TRBV4-3
CASSQGPQGGANVLTF
>TRBJ2-1|TRBV5-1
CASSFDRNEQFF
>TRBJ2-7|TRBV7-2
CASSFTTVGEQYF
>TRBJ2-2|TRBV29-1
CSVVRKPGELFF
>TRBJ2-3|TRBV29-1
CSVRQASTDTQYF
>TRBJ2-2|TRBV20-1
CSARYRIGTYTGELFF
>TRBJ2-3|TRBV7-2
CASSSQGVGADTQYF
>TRBJ1-1|TRBV29-1
CSIKSTEAFF
>TRBJ2-3|TRBV12-3/TRBV12-4
CASSFGGFTDTQYF
>TRBJ2-1|TRBV5-6
CASSLVGGWSSYNEQFF
>TRBJ1-1|TRBV5-8
CASSLLTGTPHSTEAFF
>TRBJ1-1|TRBV28
CASTLQVGPEAFF
>TRBJ2-1|TRBV11-2
CASSLVKGGNEQFF
>TRBJ2-3|TRBV24-1
CATTSTGTGDGDTQYF
>TRBJ2-7|TRBV20-1
CSARGGAGAAYEQYF
>TRBJ2-3|TRBV5-1
CASSKPSGSTDTQYF
>TRBJ2-3|TRBV20-1
CSARDLTGGRTDTQYF
>TRBJ1-5|TRBV7-2
CASSDSGPNQPQHF
>TRBJ1-1|TRBV29-1
CSVVRQGDHTEAFF
>TRBJ1-2|TRBV18
CASSPSNGGGYTF
>TRBJ1-6|TRBV20-1
CSASIGFSLHF
>TRBJ2-1|TRBV12-3/TRBV12-4
CASSLSGTTLGQFF
>TRBJ2-3|TRBV20-1
CSATRTGTFTDTQYF
>TRBJ2-1|TRBV28
CASSLIRNEQFF
>TRBJ2-5|TRBV20-1
CSARRGTAWETQYF
>TRBJ2-7|TRBV25-1
CASTNSDKDYEQYF
>TRBJ2-1|TRBV29-1
CSVDGDNSYNEQFF
>TRBJ2-7|TRBV12-3/TRBV12-4
CASSSPGTAAYEQYF
>TRBJ2-5|TRBV29-1
CSVVGGTGPRETQYF
>TRBJ2-7|TRBV7-9
CASSPQVEQYF
>TRBJ2-3|TRBV20-1
CSAKRGDRGPPDTQYF
>TRBJ2-1|TRBV5-1
CASGDGDRAYNEQFF
>TRBJ2-4|TRBV12-3/TRBV12-4
CASSLSGSKSKNIQYF
>TRBJ1-5|TRBV20-1
CSAERGEHSNQPQHF
>TRBJ2-5|TRBV5-8
CASSRTGGDGETQYF
>TRBJ2-1|TRBV12-3/TRBV12-4
CASSPQGLAGGNEQFF
>TRBJ2-7|TRBV12-3/TRBV12-4
CASSLGTVIEQYF
>TRBJ2-5|TRBV4-1
CASSQGLWETQYF
>TRBJ2-2|TRBV29-1
CSVGWSAGELFF
>TRBJ2-5|TRBV28
CATSTGQGSQETQYF
>TRBJ2-4|TRBV5-1
CASSQGPSLKNIQYF